This TCR beta chain was found in a study of T-cell reconstitution after alpha-beta-depleted transplantation in children. Unique molecular identifiers were incorporated during preparation of the TCRbeta library. MiXCR was run by TCRdb on the PCR reads, yielding one entry per CDR3 protein. The sample records about 610,000 distinct CDR3 sequences, about 11% being singletons. Germline V CDR1 and CDR2: SQVTM, ANQGSEA. The CDR3 has 14 amino acids. V was shortened by 6 bases and J by 3 bases, with 14 bases between the two germline ends. This chain joins TRBV29-1 and TRBJ2-2, with D perhaps matching TRBD2 (6 bases). This clonotype originated in a human donor who donated a stem cell graft to a child with acute myeloid leukemia. Specimen: PBMCs from the stem cell graft donor, collected from the stem cell graft. The DNA of the CDR3 is TGCAGCGTCAGGCTCGGGGGAGACACCGGGGAGCTGTTTTTT. This translates into CSVRLGGDTGELFF.